There are many counts of the clone carrying this TCR beta chain. Its antigen is currently unknown. Germline CDR1 and CDR2: SGHVS and FQNEAQ. Trimming took 5 bases from V and 6 from J, leaving 14 bases between them. The CDR3 totals 14 residues. The data were taken from a study of T cells after yellow fever vaccination. Overall study context: The SMART-Seq v4 Ultra Low Input method served to prepare the low-cell-number fractions. Study observations and caveats: The study re-detected most primary-vaccination clones after the booster (96% CD4, around 90% CD8). Shared CD4/CD8 clonotypes were a small share, likely from convergent recombination. Contaminants from the bulk population, in the form of abundant clonotypes, could be found in FACS-sorted repertoires.

TCRdb used MiXCR to reprocess the 5' RACE reads, holding one entry per CDR3 protein. The data contain 50,000 or so distinct CDR3 sequences, 7% to 8.5% of them seen just once; the ten biggest clones take up 28%. This clonotype originated in a young man who received the YFV17D yellow fever vaccine. V is TRBV7-8 and J is TRBJ1-5; no clear D. The specimen was CD8+ T cells sorted from PBMCs, collected less than 16 days after the first yellow fever vaccination. The chain's CDR3 is CASSPVEFRQPQHF. CDR3 DNA sequence: TGTGCCAGCAGCCCAGTGGAGTTTCGTCAGCCCCAGCATTTT.